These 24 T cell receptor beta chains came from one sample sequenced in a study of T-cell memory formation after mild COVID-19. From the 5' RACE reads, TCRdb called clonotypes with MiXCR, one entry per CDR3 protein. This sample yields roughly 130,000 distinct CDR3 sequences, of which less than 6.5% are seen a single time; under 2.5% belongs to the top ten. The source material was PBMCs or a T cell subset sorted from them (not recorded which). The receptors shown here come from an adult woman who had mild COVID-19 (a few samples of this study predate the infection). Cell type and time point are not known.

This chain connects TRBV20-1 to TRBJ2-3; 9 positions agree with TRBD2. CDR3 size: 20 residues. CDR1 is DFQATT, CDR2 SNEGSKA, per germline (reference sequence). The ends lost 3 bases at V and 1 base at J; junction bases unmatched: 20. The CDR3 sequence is CSASVFGQEREDLCTDTQYF. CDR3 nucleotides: TGCAGTGCTAGTGTGTTCGGACAGGAGCGGGAGGACCTGTGCACAGATACGCAGTATTTT.

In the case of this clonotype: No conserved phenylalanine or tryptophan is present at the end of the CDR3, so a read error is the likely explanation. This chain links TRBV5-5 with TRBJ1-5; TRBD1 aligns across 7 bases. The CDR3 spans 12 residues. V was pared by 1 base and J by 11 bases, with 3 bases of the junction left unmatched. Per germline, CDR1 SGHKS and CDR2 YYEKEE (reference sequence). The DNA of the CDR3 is TGTGCCAGCAGCTTGACAGGGGAGTCCCAGCATTTG. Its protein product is CASSLTGESQHL.

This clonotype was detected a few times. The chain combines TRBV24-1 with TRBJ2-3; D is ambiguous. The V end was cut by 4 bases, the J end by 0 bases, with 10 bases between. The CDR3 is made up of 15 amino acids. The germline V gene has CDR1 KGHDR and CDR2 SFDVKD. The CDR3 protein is CATSDTSSSTDTQYF. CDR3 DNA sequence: TGTGCCACCAGTGACACTTCTTCTAGCACAGATACGCAGTATTTT.

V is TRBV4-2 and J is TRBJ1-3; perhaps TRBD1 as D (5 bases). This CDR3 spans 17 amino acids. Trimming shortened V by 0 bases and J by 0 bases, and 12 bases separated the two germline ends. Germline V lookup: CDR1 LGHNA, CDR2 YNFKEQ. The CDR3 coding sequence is TGTGCCAGCAGCCAAGAGGTCAGGGTGGCCTCTGGAAACACCATATATTTT. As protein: CASSQEVRVASGNTIYF.

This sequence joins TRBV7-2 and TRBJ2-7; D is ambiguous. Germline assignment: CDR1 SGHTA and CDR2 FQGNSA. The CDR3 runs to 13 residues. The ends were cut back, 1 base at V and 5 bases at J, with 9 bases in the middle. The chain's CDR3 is CASSLEGPDEQYF. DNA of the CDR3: TGTGCCAGCAGCTTAGAGGGCCCCGACGAGCAGTACTTC.

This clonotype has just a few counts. CDR3 residues: CASSRRAGGDLAKNIQYF. The CDR3 bases are TGTGCCAGCAGCCGCCGAGCGGGAGGGGACCTCGCCAAAAACATTCAGTACTTC. The gene calls are TRBV6-2 or TRBV6-3 and TRBJ2-4; 10 bases match TRBD2. V shed 6 bases, J shed 1 base, and the junction held 12 bases outside the gene matches. Germline lookup yields CDR1 MNHEY and CDR2 SVGEGT. This CDR3 has 18 amino acids.

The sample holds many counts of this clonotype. The DNA of the CDR3 is TGTGCCAGCAGCTTAACGGGGGGGCCCGGGGAGCTGTTTTTT. Protein: CASSLTGGPGELFF. The V and J genes are TRBV7-2 and TRBJ2-2, with TRBD2 matching 8 bases. Germline lookup yields CDR1 SGHTA and CDR2 FQGNSA. V dropped 2 bases and J dropped 6; count of bases not matched to a gene: 2. This CDR3 contains 14 residues.

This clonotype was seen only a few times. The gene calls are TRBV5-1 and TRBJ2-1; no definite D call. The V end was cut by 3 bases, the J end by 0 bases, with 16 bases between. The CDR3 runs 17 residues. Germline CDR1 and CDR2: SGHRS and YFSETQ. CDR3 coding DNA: TGCGCCAGCAGCTCCCATGGTTTGAAGAGCTCCTACAATGAGCAGTTCTTC. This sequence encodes CASSSHGLKSSYNEQFF.

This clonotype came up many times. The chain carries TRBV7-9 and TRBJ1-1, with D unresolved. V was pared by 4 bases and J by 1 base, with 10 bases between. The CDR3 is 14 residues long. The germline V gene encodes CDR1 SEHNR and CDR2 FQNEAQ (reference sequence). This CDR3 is CASSSAVRNTEAFF. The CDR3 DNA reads TGTGCCAGCAGCTCCGCAGTGAGGAACACTGAAGCTTTCTTT.

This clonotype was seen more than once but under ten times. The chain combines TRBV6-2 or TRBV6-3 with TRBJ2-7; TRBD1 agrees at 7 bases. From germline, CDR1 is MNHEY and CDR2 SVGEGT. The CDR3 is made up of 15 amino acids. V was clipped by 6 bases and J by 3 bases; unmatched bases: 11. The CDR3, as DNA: TGTGCCAGCAGCCACGGGTTGACAGGGAACTACGAGCAGTACTTC. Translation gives CASSHGLTGNYEQYF.

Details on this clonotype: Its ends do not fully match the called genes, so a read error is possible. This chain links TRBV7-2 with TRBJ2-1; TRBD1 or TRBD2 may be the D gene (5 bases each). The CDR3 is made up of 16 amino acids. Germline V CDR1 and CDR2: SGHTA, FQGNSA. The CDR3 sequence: CASSTSETGAYNEQLF. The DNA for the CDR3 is TGTGCCAGCAGCACCTCTGAGACCGGGGCCTACAATGAGCAGTTATTC.

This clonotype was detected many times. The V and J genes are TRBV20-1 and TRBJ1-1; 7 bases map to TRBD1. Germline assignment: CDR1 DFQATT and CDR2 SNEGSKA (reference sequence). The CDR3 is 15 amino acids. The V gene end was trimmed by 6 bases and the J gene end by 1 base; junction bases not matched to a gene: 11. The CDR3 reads CSARDSRAQNTEAFF. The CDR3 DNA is TGCAGTGCAAGGGACAGCCGAGCACAGAACACTGAAGCTTTCTTT.

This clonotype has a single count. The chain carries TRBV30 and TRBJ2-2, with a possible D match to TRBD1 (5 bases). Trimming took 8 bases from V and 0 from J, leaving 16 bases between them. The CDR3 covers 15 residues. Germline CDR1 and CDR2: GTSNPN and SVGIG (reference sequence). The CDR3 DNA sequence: TGTGCCCTGGATAAGTCCAGGGCGAACACCGGGGAGCTGTTTTTT. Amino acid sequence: CALDKSRANTGELFF.

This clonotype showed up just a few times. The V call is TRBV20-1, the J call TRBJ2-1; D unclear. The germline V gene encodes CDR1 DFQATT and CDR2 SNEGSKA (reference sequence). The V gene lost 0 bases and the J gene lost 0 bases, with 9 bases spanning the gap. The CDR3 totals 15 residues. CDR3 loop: CSARDVGFSYNEQFF. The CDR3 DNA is TGCAGTGCTAGAGATGTAGGGTTCTCCTACAATGAGCAGTTCTTC.

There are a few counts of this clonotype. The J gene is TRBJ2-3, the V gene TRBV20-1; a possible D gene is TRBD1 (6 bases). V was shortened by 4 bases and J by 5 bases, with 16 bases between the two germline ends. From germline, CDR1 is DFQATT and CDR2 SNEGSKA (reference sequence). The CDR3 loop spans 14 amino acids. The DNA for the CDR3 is TGCAGTGCTACCGACAGGTTCGATATAGATACGCAGTATTTT. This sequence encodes CSATDRFDIDTQYF.

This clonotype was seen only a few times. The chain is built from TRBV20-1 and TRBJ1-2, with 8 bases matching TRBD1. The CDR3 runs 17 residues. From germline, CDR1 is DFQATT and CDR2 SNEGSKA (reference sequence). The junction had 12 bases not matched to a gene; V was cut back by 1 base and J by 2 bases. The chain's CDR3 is CSARVPGGDRTNYGYTF. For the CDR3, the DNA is TGCAGTGCTAGAGTCCCGGGGGGGGACAGGACCAACTATGGCTACACCTTC.

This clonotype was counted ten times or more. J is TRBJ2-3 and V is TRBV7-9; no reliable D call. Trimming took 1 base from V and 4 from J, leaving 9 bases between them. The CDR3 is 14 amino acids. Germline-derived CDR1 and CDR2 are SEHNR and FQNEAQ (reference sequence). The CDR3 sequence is CASSLEVGPDTQYF. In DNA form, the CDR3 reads TGTGCCAGCAGCTTAGAGGTGGGCCCAGATACGCAGTATTTT.

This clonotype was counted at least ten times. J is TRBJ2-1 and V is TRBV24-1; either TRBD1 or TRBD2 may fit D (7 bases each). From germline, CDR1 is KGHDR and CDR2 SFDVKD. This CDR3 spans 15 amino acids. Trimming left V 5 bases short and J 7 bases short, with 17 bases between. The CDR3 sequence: CATSVGQGGRNEQFF. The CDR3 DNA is TGTGCCACCAGTGTCGGGCAGGGGGGGAGGAATGAGCAGTTCTTC.

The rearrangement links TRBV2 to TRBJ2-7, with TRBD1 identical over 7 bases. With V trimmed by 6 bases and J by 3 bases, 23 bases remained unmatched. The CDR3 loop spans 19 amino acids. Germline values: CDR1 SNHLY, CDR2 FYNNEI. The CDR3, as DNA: TGTGCCAGCAGGCCTACTTTTTTGCTCCGCGGACAGGCCAGCTACGAGCAGTACTTC. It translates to CASRPTFLLRGQASYEQYF.

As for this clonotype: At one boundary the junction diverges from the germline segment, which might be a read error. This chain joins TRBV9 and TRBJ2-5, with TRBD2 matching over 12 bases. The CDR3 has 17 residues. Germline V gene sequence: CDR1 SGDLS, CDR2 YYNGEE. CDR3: CSSSAGLAGRMAETQYF. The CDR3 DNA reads TGTTCCAGCAGCGCGGGACTAGCGGGCCGCATGGCAGAGACCCAGTACTTC.

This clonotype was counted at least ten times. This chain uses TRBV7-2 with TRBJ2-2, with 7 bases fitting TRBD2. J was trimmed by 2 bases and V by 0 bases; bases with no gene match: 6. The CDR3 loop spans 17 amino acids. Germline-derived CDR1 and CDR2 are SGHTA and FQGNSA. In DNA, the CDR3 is TGTGCCAGCAGCTTAGCGGGGCTAGCGGTCAACACCGGGGAGCTGTTTTTT. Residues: CASSLAGLAVNTGELFF.

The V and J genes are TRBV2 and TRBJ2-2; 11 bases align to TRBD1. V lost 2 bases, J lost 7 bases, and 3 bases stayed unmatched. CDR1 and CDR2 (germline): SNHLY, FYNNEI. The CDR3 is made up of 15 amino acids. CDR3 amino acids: CASSERTGGNGELFF. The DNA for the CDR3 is TGTGCCAGCAGTGAAAGGACAGGGGGCAACGGGGAGCTGTTTTTT.

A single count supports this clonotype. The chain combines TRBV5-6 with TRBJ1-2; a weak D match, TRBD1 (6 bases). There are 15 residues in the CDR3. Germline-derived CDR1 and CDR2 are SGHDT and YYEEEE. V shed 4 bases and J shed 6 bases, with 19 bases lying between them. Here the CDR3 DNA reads TGTGCCAGCAGCCTTACAGGGTACCGGTTCCATGGCTACACCTTC. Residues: CASSLTGYRFHGYTF.

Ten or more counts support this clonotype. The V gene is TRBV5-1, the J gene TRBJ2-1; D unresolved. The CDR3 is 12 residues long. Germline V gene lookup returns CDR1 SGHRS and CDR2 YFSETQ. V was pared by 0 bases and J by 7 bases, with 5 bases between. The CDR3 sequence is CASSLDGNEQFF. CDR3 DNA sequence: TGCGCCAGCAGCTTGGACGGGAATGAGCAGTTCTTC.